This entry lists 18 T cell receptor beta chains sequenced from one sample in a study of T cell responses to AZD1222 COVID-19 vaccine. Using immunoSEQ multiplex PCR, the repertoire was profiled, and TCRdb retains in-frame clones only, with some absent. The sample holds under 110,000 clones, 90% seen once. The source material was peripheral blood, sampled 28 days after the second AZD1222 dose. The source of these receptors is an adult who received the AZD1222 COVID-19 vaccine.

The chain has TRBV14 and TRBJ2-6; D gene ambiguous. This CDR3 has 15 residues. Germline V gene lookup returns CDR1 SGHDN and CDR2 FVKESK. V gave up 4 bases and J gave up 0 bases, with 7 bases separating them. In nucleotides, the CDR3 is TGTGCCAGCAGCCCCTTGGCCTCTGGGGCCAACGTCCTGACTTTC. It encodes CASSPLASGANVLTF.

The chain joins TRBV28 to TRBJ2-7; 7 nucleotides agree with TRBD1. The CDR3 has 15 amino acids. The germline V gene encodes CDR1 MDHEN and CDR2 SYDVKM. J was trimmed by 3 bases and V by 4 bases; bases with no gene match: 9. The CDR3 is CASSSPTGSYYEQYF. The CDR3 DNA is TGTGCCAGCAGTTCGCCGACAGGGTCGTACTACGAGCAGTACTTC.

The chain has TRBV9 and TRBJ2-7; D remains unclear. V was shortened by 0 bases and J by 6 bases, with 10 bases between the two germline ends. CDR3 length equals 13 residues. CDR1 and CDR2 (germline): SGDLS, YYNGEE. The CDR3 nucleotides read TGTGCCAGCAGCGTAGGAACTCCGGGCGAGCAGTACTTC. Encoded protein: CASSVGTPGEQYF.

V and J are TRBV2 and TRBJ2-7, with TRBD2 identical over 10 bases. CDR1 and CDR2 (germline): SNHLY, FYNNEI. The CDR3 is 15 amino acids. V gave up 2 bases and J gave up 7 bases; unmatched junction bases: 8. This CDR3 reads CASSESSGGRHEQYF. CDR3 sequence (DNA): TGTGCCAGCAGTGAATCTAGCGGGGGCCGTCATGAGCAGTACTTC.

A few counts support this clone. This sequence joins TRBV19 and TRBJ1-4; D is undetermined. This CDR3 is built from 16 residues. With 4 bases removed from V and 8 bases from J, the gap between germline ends came to 20 bases. CDR1 is LNHDA, CDR2 SQIVND, per germline (reference sequence). The CDR3 DNA is TGTGCCAGTAGTAAACGTGAAGGGTTCGTAGGGGAAAAACTGTTTTTT. Translation: CASSKREGFVGEKLFF.

V gene TRBV5-1 combines with J gene TRBJ2-1, with D unresolved. CDR3 length: 11 amino acids. The V gene's germline CDR1 is SGHRS and CDR2 YFSETQ. V was shortened by 2 bases and J by 5 bases, with 2 bases between the two germline ends. The CDR3 sequence is CASSFNNEQFF. CDR3 nucleotides: TGCGCCAGCAGCTTTAACAATGAGCAGTTCTTC.

The J gene is TRBJ2-3, the V gene TRBV7-3, with D tentatively TRBD1 or TRBD2 (5 bases each). With 5 bases removed from V and 0 bases from J, the gap between germline ends came to 12 bases. The germline V gene encodes CDR1 SGHTA and CDR2 FQGTGA. The CDR3 loop spans 15 amino acids. The CDR3 sequence: CASSPFGASTDTQYF. The CDR3 bases are TGTGCCAGCAGCCCTTTCGGGGCTAGCACAGATACGCAGTATTTT.

V gene TRBV2 combines with J gene TRBJ2-1; D remains unclear. This CDR3 is 12 amino acids long. CDR1 is SNHLY and CDR2 is FYNNEI in the germline V gene. The V end was cut by 7 bases, the J end by 1 base, with 5 bases between. CDR3 sequence reads: CASTVSYNEQFF. CDR3 nucleotide sequence: TGTGCCAGCACAGTGTCCTACAATGAGCAGTTCTTC.

The rearrangement uses TRBV21-1 and TRBJ2-5; the D call in the table, TRBD2, was not verified against the DNA. TRBV21-1 is a listed pseudogene. This CDR3 contains 18 residues. The CDR3 here is CASSKGALKGRHQETQYF. The CDR3 region has the DNA TGTGCCAGCAGCAAAGGAGCCCTTAAGGGGAGGCACCAAGAGACCCAGTACTTC.

The chain is built from TRBV7-3 and TRBJ2-3; TRBD2 matches at 8 bases. The CDR3 length is 15 residues. The J segment lost 1 base and the V segment lost 2 bases, leaving 2 bases of the junction unmatched. Germline CDR1 SGHTA, CDR2 FQGTGA. CDR3: CASSLAGGRTDTQYF. In DNA form, the CDR3 reads TGTGCCAGCAGCTTAGCGGGGGGACGCACAGATACGCAGTATTTT.

This chain joins TRBV10-3 and TRBJ2-1; D ambiguous. Germline loops: CDR1 ENHRY, CDR2 SYGVKD. This CDR3 spans 13 amino acids. V was cut by 7 bases and J by 4 bases, with 11 bases left in between. The CDR3 reads CAIKETLYNEQFF. CDR3 nucleotides: TGTGCCATCAAAGAGACCTTATACAATGAGCAGTTCTTC.

The chain joins TRBV12-3 or TRBV12-4 to TRBJ2-5, with a tentative D call TRBD1 (7 bases). Deletions cut 10 bases from V and 4 bases from J, with 16 bases between. The CDR3 sequence is 13 residues long. The CDR3 coding sequence is TGTGCCATCTCCAGGGGGGATGGAGAGACCCAGTACTTC. Its translation: CAISRGDGETQYF.

CDR3 amino acids: CASSGGQFYTTGELFF. The CDR3 DNA follows: TGTGCCAGCAGCGGCGGACAGTTTTATACCACCGGGGAGCTGTTTTTT. The V and J genes are TRBV6-6 and TRBJ2-2; D perhaps matches TRBD1 (6 bases). This CDR3 is built from 16 residues. Trimming left V 6 bases short and J 4 bases short, with 18 bases between. Germline V gene lookup returns CDR1 MNHNY and CDR2 SVGAGI (reference sequence).

The rearrangement joins TRBV7-2 to TRBJ1-3; a possible D gene is TRBD1 (5 bases). V gave up 5 bases and J gave up 0 bases, with 11 bases separating them. CDR1 SGHTA and CDR2 FQGNSA come from the germline V gene. The CDR3 is 15 amino acids. CDR3 coding DNA: TGTGCCAGCAGCCCCCGTGGGGCCTCTGGAAACACCATATATTTT. Amino acids: CASSPRGASGNTIYF.

This chain uses TRBV7-2 with TRBJ2-7; D is perhaps TRBD1 or TRBD2 (5 bases each). The germline V gene encodes CDR1 SGHTA and CDR2 FQGNSA. The CDR3 is made up of 16 amino acids. V gave up 5 bases and J gave up 4 bases, with 21 bases separating them. The CDR3 spells CASSPGGTKRRYEQYF. CDR3 nucleotides: TGTGCCAGCAGCCCCGGTGGGACCAAGCGGCGGTACGAGCAGTACTTC.

The V gene is TRBV27, the J gene TRBJ2-7; the D gene is possibly TRBD1 (5 bases). The length of the CDR3 is 13 residues. With 0 bases removed from V and 10 bases from J, the gap between germline ends came to 13 bases. The germline V gene has CDR1 MNHEY and CDR2 SMNVEV (reference sequence). The CDR3 DNA follows: TGTGCCAGCAGTTTATCGGTTACAGGTCCTCAGTACTTC. Protein: CASSLSVTGPQYF.

The chain combines TRBV12-3 or TRBV12-4 with TRBJ1-1; no reliable D call. The V end was cut by 5 bases, the J end by 12 bases, with 19 bases between. The CDR3 is 13 residues long. The CDR3: CASSPEEVRGSFF. The CDR3, as DNA: TGTGCCAGCAGTCCAGAGGAAGTACGAGGGTCTTTCTTT.

This clone was detected only once. The rearrangement links TRBV2 to TRBJ1-1; TRBD1 aligns across 10 bases. V trimming: 5 bases; J trimming: 0 bases; junction bases outside the gene matches: 3. Germline V gives CDR1 SNHLY, CDR2 FYNNEI. The CDR3 spans 15 residues. CDR3 in amino acids: CASSRQGAMNTEAFF. Written as DNA, the CDR3 is TGTGCCAGCAGTCGACAGGGGGCTATGAACACTGAAGCTTTCTTT.